The table lists the clone carrying this T cell receptor beta chain with many counts. The sample originates from a study of Graves' ophthalmopathy and Graves' hyperthyroidism. Other autoimmune diseases, uncontrolled infections, pregnancy or lactation excluded patients from enrollment. The diagnosis was founded upon clinical symptoms, serum thyroxine, TRAb, thyroid ultrasound and orbital computed tomography. RNA transcripts yielded amplified TCR beta CDR3 regions. HTBI primers were used in a first-round RT-PCR, which preceded a second-round multiplex PCR. MiXCR, applied by TCRdb to the multiplex PCR reads, yields one record per CDR3 protein. The profile shows 400,000 to 500,000 distinct CDR3 sequences, over 20% of them singletons. Germline CDR1 is LNHDA and CDR2 is SQIVND (reference sequence). V gave up 2 bases and J gave up 8 bases, with 21 bases separating them. The CDR3 runs to 17 residues.

This TCR was sampled from a woman younger than 35 with stable Graves' hyperthyroidism. Input material: peripheral blood. V is TRBV19 and J is TRBJ2-2; D gene unclear. CDR3 in amino acids: CASSISRVRARRGELFF. The CDR3 nucleotides read TGTGCCAGTAGTATAAGTCGGGTCCGGGCTAGGAGAGGGGAGCTGTTTTTT.